The 15 T cell receptor beta chains below were found in one sample sequenced in a study of regulatory T cells in long-lasting Graves disease. Assembly of TCR beta libraries relied on iRepertoire HTBI primers together with Arm-PCR of CDR3 regions. Using its own MiXCR run on the multiplex PCR reads, TCRdb lists one record per CDR3 protein. Of 400,000 to 500,000 distinct CDR3 sequences listed, roughly 15% are singletons. Stated time point: newly diagnosed GD, antithyroid drugs for less than 3 months. Preparation of the TCR library used RNA extracted from PBMCs. Separately, the same data were catalogued under a study of T cells in Graves' hyperthyroidism and ophthalmopathy.

The specimen comprised peripheral blood mononuclear cells (PBMCs), sampled at new diagnosis, from a patient treated with antithyroid drugs. These receptors were taken from a woman in her forties or fifties with Graves disease.

Notes on this clonotype: A much larger clonotype is one base distant, so this may be a read error. The rearrangement joins TRBV2 to TRBJ2-5; D is perhaps TRBD1 (5 bases). V gave up 4 bases and J gave up 2 bases, with 14 bases separating them. Germline V gene data show CDR1 as SNHLY and CDR2 as FYNNEI. This CDR3 contains 15 residues. Here the CDR3 DNA reads TGTGCCAGCAGTGGAAACAAGGGGCCTCAAGAGACCCAGTACTTC. Translating it yields CASSGNKGPQETQYF.

This clonotype came up a few times. The DNA of the CDR3 is TGTGCCATCAGTGAGTCGACTCGCGGGGCAGATACGCAGTATTTT. This gives the protein CAISESTRGADTQYF. This chain joins TRBV10-3 and TRBJ2-3; D may be TRBD2 (6 bases). The CDR3 has 15 amino acids. Trimming pared 0 bases from V and 4 bases from J, leaving 11 bases between. CDR1 is ENHRY, CDR2 SYGVKD, per germline.

The CDR3 DNA follows: TGCGCCAGCAGCCCGGGAGGACAACGGACCTACGAGCAGTACTTC. Its protein is CASSPGGQRTYEQYF. This chain connects TRBV4-1 to TRBJ2-7, with 7 bases identical to TRBD2. The CDR3 contains 15 residues. V dropped 4 bases and J dropped 2; count of bases not matched to a gene: 8. CDR1 and CDR2 (germline): MGHRA, YSYEKL.

This clonotype showed up just a few times. The chain couples TRBV20-1 to TRBJ1-4; D call uncertain. V was cut by 5 bases and J by 5 bases, with 12 bases left in between. The CDR3 contains 13 residues. The germline gives CDR1 DFQATT, CDR2 SNEGSKA (reference sequence). CDR3 protein: CSALRRSNEKLFF. The CDR3 nucleotides are TGCAGTGCTTTGCGGCGATCCAATGAAAAACTGTTTTTT.

This clonotype was seen more than once but under ten times. This chain connects TRBV10-3 to TRBJ1-5; D is uncertain. CDR1 is ENHRY, CDR2 SYGVKD, per germline. The length of the CDR3 is 13 residues. The V and J ends lost 3 bases and 0 bases respectively, with 3 bases between them. CDR3 in DNA: TGTGCCATCAGTGAAAATAGCAATCAGCCCCAGCATTTT. This translates into CAISENSNQPQHF.

V usage is TRBV5-4 and J usage is TRBJ2-7; no firm D call. CDR3 length: 12 residues. Germline CDR1 SGHNT, CDR2 YYREEE (reference sequence). Trimming pared 2 bases from V and 4 bases from J, leaving 7 bases between. Here the CDR3 DNA reads TGTGCCAGCAGCTTCGAGAGGTACGAGCAGTACTTC. Its protein is CASSFERYEQYF.

This clonotype has just one count. It may be a read error: a sequence one base away is much more abundant. The CDR3 does not end in the conserved phenylalanine or tryptophan, so this is likely a read error. The genes are TRBV5-1 and TRBJ2-7, with 13 bases aligning to TRBD2. Germline lookup yields CDR1 SGHRS and CDR2 YFSETQ. The trim removed 4 bases at V and 1 base at J, leaving 11 bases unmatched. The CDR3 runs to 18 residues. CDR3 bases: TGCGCCAGCAGCCCTAACCCCCGGACTAGCGGGAGTTCCTACGAGCAGTACTAC. Translating it yields CASSPNPRTSGSSYEQYY.

The sample holds many counts of this clonotype. V is TRBV6-2 or TRBV6-3 and J is TRBJ2-7; 10 bases match TRBD2. Germline-derived CDR1 and CDR2 are MNHEY and SVGEGT. J was trimmed by 0 bases and V by 0 bases; bases with no gene match: 11. This CDR3 contains 19 residues. Written as DNA, the CDR3 is TGTGCCAGCAGTTACTCAGCGGTAGCGGGAGGTCCGATCTCCTACGAGCAGTACTTC. It translates to CASSYSAVAGGPISYEQYF.

This clonotype occurred many times. The CDR3 DNA reads TGTGCCAGCAGTTTGAGGTGGTCCGGGGAGCTGTTTTTT. It is translated as CASSLRWSGELFF. The chain links TRBV27 to TRBJ2-2; no reliable D call. The CDR3 totals 13 residues. V was clipped by 3 bases and J by 6 bases, with 8 bases between them. Germline V lookup: CDR1 MNHEY, CDR2 SMNVEV (reference sequence).

Ten or more counts support this clonotype. The gene calls are TRBV6-1 and TRBJ1-2; perhaps TRBD1 as D (5 bases). Germline-derived CDR1 and CDR2 are MNHNS and SASEGT. Trimming took off 6 bases at V and 8 bases at J, with 19 bases between the two ends. The CDR3 sequence is 14 residues long. CDR3 amino acids: CASRSGRRTGGYTF. The CDR3 coding sequence is TGTGCCAGCAGGTCAGGGAGGCGAACGGGGGGCTACACCTTC.

V is TRBV7-8 and J is TRBJ2-1; D may correspond to TRBD1 or TRBD2 (5 bases each). The CDR3 sequence is 13 residues long. Trimming took 3 bases from V and 11 from J, leaving 14 bases between them. Germline V gives CDR1 SGHVS, CDR2 FQNEAQ. CDR3 region: CASSLAGTDKQFF. The CDR3 bases are TGTGCCAGCAGCTTGGCAGGGACGGATAAGCAGTTCTTC.

This clonotype appeared many times. The gene calls are TRBV5-1 and TRBJ2-3; D may be TRBD2 (6 bases). Germline V gene lookup returns CDR1 SGHRS and CDR2 YFSETQ. V was cut by 1 base and J by 4 bases, with 13 bases left in between. The CDR3 spans 15 residues. The CDR3 DNA reads TGCGCCAGCAGCTTGAGGGAGGTTGGGTCAGATACGCAGTATTTT. This encodes CASSLREVGSDTQYF. The variable domain in full, completed from reference TRBV5-1 and TRBJ2-3, reads KAGVTQTPRYLIKTRGQQVTLSCSPISGHRSVSWYQQTPGQGLQFLFEYFSETQRNKGNFPGRFSGRQFSNSRSEMNVSTLELGDSALYLCASSLREVGSDTQYFGPGTRLTVL.

Only a few counts were recorded for this clonotype. The chain links TRBV30 to TRBJ2-2; D possibly matches TRBD1 or TRBD2 (5 bases each). Trimming removed 4 bases from V and 1 base from J, with 19 bases in between. This CDR3 spans 17 amino acids. The germline CDR1 and CDR2 sequences are GTSNPN and SVGIG (reference sequence). The DNA of the CDR3 is TGTGCCTGGAATTTCGGGTGGGGGAGTGGGAACACCGGGGAGCTGTTTTTT. It codes for CAWNFGWGSGNTGELFF. Supplemented by reference TRBV30 and TRBJ2-2, the full variable domain reads SQTIHQWPATLVQPVGSPLSLECTVEGTSNPNLYWYRQAAGRGLQLLFYSVGIGQISSEVPQNLSASRPQDRQFILSSKKLLLSDSGFYLCAWNFGWGSGNTGELFFGEGSRLTVL.

This clonotype has ten or more counts. V gene TRBV11-1 combines with J gene TRBJ1-1, with 8 bases identical to TRBD1. The junction had 7 bases not matched to a gene; V was cut back by 4 bases and J by 3 bases. From germline, CDR1 is SGHAT and CDR2 FQDESV (reference sequence). The CDR3 has 15 amino acids. CDR3 loop: CASSSSQGVYTEAFF. Written as DNA, the CDR3 is TGTGCCAGCAGCTCCTCACAGGGGGTGTACACTGAAGCTTTCTTT.

The chain employs TRBV7-6 and TRBJ2-1, with 7 nucleotides matching TRBD1. Per the germline V gene, CDR1 is SGHVS and CDR2 is FNYEAQ. V lost 3 bases, J lost 4 bases, and 6 bases stayed unmatched. The CDR3 consists of 15 residues. In DNA form, the CDR3 reads TGTGCCAGCAGCTTCCGGGACAGCAAGTACAATGAGCAGTTCTTC. It translates to CASSFRDSKYNEQFF.